The 11 T cell receptor beta chains below all came from one sample that was sequenced in a study of blood T cell repertoires in COVID-19. Only in-frame clones appear in the TCRdb table, and some are missing; sequencing was by immunoSEQ multiplex PCR. The repertoire holds about 87,000 clones, with about 84% as singletons. Sequencing was carried out using peripheral blood. These receptors were taken from a human donor in a cohort sampled during active COVID-19.

The V call is TRBV4-3, the J call TRBJ1-4; TRBD1 matches 11 bases. There are 18 residues in the CDR3. V dropped 0 bases and J dropped 1; count of bases not matched to a gene: 4. Germline CDR1 LGHNA, CDR2 YSLEER. CDR3 bases: TGCGCCAGCAGCCAAGAAGGACAGGGGGCAGGAACTAATGAAAAACTGTTTTTT. This gives the protein CASSQEGQGAGTNEKLFF.

The J gene is TRBJ2-3, the V gene TRBV7-7, with TRBD2 matching 14 bases. Germline CDR1 and CDR2: SSHAT and FNYEAQ (reference sequence). The CDR3 has 17 amino acids. Unmatched junction bases numbered 4, after V lost 4 bases and J lost 1 base. The CDR3 region is CASSSKTSGRGTDTQYF. CDR3 sequence (DNA): TGTGCCAGCAGCTCGAAGACTAGCGGGAGGGGCACAGATACGCAGTATTTT.

The gene calls are TRBV5-4 and TRBJ2-2; 8 bases are a match to TRBD1. The V segment lost 7 bases and the J segment 4 bases; nucleotides outside the gene matches: 6. This CDR3 region has 14 residues. Germline CDR1 is SGHNT and CDR2 is YYREEE (reference sequence). The CDR3 sequence: CASSLDRGTGELFF. DNA of the CDR3: TGTGCCAGCTCTCTTGACAGGGGCACCGGGGAGCTGTTTTTT.

The chain recombines TRBV7-9 with TRBJ2-5; D gene unclear. CDR3 length: 16 amino acids. Germline V CDR1 and CDR2: SEHNR, FQNEAQ (reference sequence). Trimming removed 1 base at V and 5 bases at J, with 17 bases between. The CDR3 DNA sequence: TGTGCCAGCAGCTTAGACTACTCATATGGTGGGGAGACCCAGTACTTC. Translation gives CASSLDYSYGGETQYF. The full variable domain, completed using reference TRBV7-9 and TRBJ2-5, is DTGVSQNPRHKITKRGQNVTFRCDPISEHNRLYWYRQTLGQGPEFLTYFQNEAQLEKSRLLSDRFSAERPKGSFSTLEIQRTEQGDSAMYLCASSLDYSYGGETQYFGPGTRLLVL.

The chain carries TRBV20-1 and TRBJ1-2; 8 bases are shared with TRBD1. Germline trimming cut 8 bases from V and 2 bases from J; bases unmatched to any gene: 1. The germline CDR1 and CDR2 sequences are DFQATT and SNEGSKA (reference sequence). CDR3 length equals 11 residues. The CDR3 region has the DNA TGCAGTAACAGGGGGAACTATGGCTACACCTTC. Amino acid sequence: CSNRGNYGYTF.

This sequence joins TRBV24-1 and TRBJ2-3, with D possibly matching TRBD1 (5 bases). The CDR3 totals 13 residues. V was trimmed by 1 base and J by 6 bases, leaving 7 bases between them. The germline V gene has CDR1 KGHDR and CDR2 SFDVKD. This CDR3 reads CATSDFGADTQYF. The CDR3 coding sequence is TGTGCCACCAGTGATTTTGGGGCCGATACGCAGTATTTT.

This clone was recorded once. The chain has TRBV5-1 and TRBJ1-1, with D perhaps matching TRBD1 (5 bases). Trimming took 2 bases from V and 5 from J, leaving 13 bases between them. In germline, CDR1 is SGHRS, CDR2 YFSETQ. This CDR3 is 14 amino acids long. In nucleotides, the CDR3 is TGCGCCAGCAGCTTTAAGCCGGGGGATACTGAAGCTTTCTTT. It translates to CASSFKPGDTEAFF.

V is TRBV7-9 and J is TRBJ2-7; tentatively, D is TRBD1 (6 bases). Germline V gives CDR1 SEHNR, CDR2 FQNEAQ (reference sequence). V lost 4 bases to trimming and J lost 3 bases, with 10 bases between them. The CDR3 is 13 amino acids. The CDR3 here is CASSSDRNYEQYF. CDR3 nucleotides: TGTGCCAGCAGCTCGGACAGAAACTACGAGCAGTACTTC.

The V call is TRBV19, the J call TRBJ2-7; 7 positions agree with TRBD1. Germline loops: CDR1 LNHDA, CDR2 SQIVND (reference sequence). Trimming cost V 0 bases and J 1 base; bases outside gene matches: 3. This CDR3 is 15 amino acids long. As DNA, the CDR3 is TGTGCCAGTAGTATAGAAGGGGACAGTTCCTACGAGCAGTACTTC. It is translated as CASSIEGDSSYEQYF.

The chain carries TRBV24-1 and TRBJ2-5; TRBD2 matches at 7 bases. V shed 4 bases, J shed 5 bases, and the junction held 9 bases outside the gene matches. The CDR3 is made up of 15 amino acids. From germline, CDR1 is KGHDR and CDR2 SFDVKD. The DNA for the CDR3 is TGTGCCACCAGTGACCCCGGGCCCGGGGGGGAGACCCAGTACTTC. Its protein product is CATSDPGPGGETQYF.

The V gene is TRBV9, the J gene TRBJ2-1, with 13 bases fitting TRBD2. V gave up 4 bases and J gave up 9 bases; unmatched junction bases: 13. CDR1 and CDR2 (germline): SGDLS, YYNGEE. The CDR3 contains 17 residues. The CDR3 sequence: CASSTSPGLAGSPEQFF. In nucleotides, the CDR3 is TGTGCCAGCAGCACCTCGCCGGGACTAGCGGGATCGCCTGAGCAGTTCTTC.